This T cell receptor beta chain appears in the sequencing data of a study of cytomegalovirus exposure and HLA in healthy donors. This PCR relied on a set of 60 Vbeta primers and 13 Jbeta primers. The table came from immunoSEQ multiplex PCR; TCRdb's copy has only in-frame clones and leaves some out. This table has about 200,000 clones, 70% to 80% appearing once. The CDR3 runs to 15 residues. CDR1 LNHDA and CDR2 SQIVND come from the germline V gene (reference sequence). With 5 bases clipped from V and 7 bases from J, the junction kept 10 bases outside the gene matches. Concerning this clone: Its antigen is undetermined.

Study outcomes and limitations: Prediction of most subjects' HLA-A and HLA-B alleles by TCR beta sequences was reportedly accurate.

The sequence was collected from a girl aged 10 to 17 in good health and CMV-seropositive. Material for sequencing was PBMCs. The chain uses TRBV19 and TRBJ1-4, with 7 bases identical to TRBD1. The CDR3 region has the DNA TGTGCCAGTAGTGTAACAGGGGTAGGGGGTGAAAAACTGTTTTTT. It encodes CASSVTGVGGEKLFF.